The 2 T cell receptor beta chains presented below share a single source sample, sequenced in a study of graft-versus-host responses after intestinal transplantation. TCRdb's copy holds only in-frame clones and misses some; the assay was immunoSEQ multiplex PCR. Of about 110,000 clones in the sample, 90% to 95% were seen once. No antigen has been identified for these receptors. Sequenced material: unstimulated CD4+ T cells sorted from spleen or lymph node cells, taken before transplant. Receptor source: a human donor who was the organ donor for an intestinal transplant.

The chain couples TRBV5-1 to TRBJ1-2; 8 bases are shared with TRBD1. The CDR3 is made up of 15 amino acids. V lost 0 bases to trimming and J lost 4 bases; unmatched junction nucleotides: 5. Germline loops: CDR1 SGHRS, CDR2 YFSETQ. The CDR3 spells CASSLVAGGSYGYTF. The CDR3 DNA follows: TGCGCCAGCAGCTTGGTCGCAGGGGGCAGCTATGGCTACACCTTC.

This chain links TRBV2 with TRBJ1-3, with TRBD1 matching 7 bases. Trimming cost V 2 bases and J 4 bases; bases outside gene matches: 5. There are 15 residues in the CDR3. The germline V gene encodes CDR1 SNHLY and CDR2 FYNNEI. CDR3: CASSEWGQSGNTIYF. CDR3 in DNA: TGTGCCAGCAGTGAATGGGGACAGTCAGGAAACACCATATATTTT.